This T cell receptor (beta chain) was documented in a study of blood T cell repertoires in COVID-19 (dated by TCRdb to the early 2020s). Context from the whole study: The collaborator samples originated in the United States, Italy and Spain and spanned the acute and convalescent phases of COVID-19. The prospective study material was composed of cDNA or gDNA derived from T cells, B-cell-depleted T cells, or PBMCs. The repertoires were released in a freely available public database intended as a resource for research on the immune response to SARS-CoV-2. Deeply sampled blood TCRbeta repertoires from subjects exposed to, actively infected with, or recovered from COVID-19 were included in the dataset. The sample metadata nearly always contained a de-identified subject ID, COVID-19 status, age in years and sex. Samples were obtained from the ongoing ImmuneRACE study (first 160 participants) and from some 1,300 subjects provided by 6 global collaborators. HLA class I and class II types, where available, came from metadata supplied by the sample provider rather than from assay-based typing.

Comments on this clone: Its binding antigen is unknown. Per-base qualities were not stored, and no clone one base away is much larger.

What the work shows at the level of the full study, not this receptor alone: Clinical and demographic metadata were provided uncurated, with the amount varying by source and participant.

CDR1 and CDR2 are drawn from the germline V gene: SNHLY, FYNNEI. V sheds 4 bases and J sheds 5 bases, leaving 17 bases between their ends. The CDR3 covers 15 residues, taking in both the cysteine and the phenylalanine. Only the CDR3 region is kept as DNA, spanning 45 bases read in frame from base 1. TCRbeta CDR3 regions were amplified from genomic DNA by means of the immunoSEQ Assay, a bias-controlled multiplex PCR. In the paper's pipeline: Nucleated cell counts per sample were estimated from amplification of reference gene primers within the assay. To quantify the absolute abundance of each unique TCRbeta CDR3 rearrangement, sequence reads were collapsed and filtered. Productive Simpson clonality was computed per sample as the square root of Simpson's diversity index over productive rearrangements. Entries here come from immuneACCESS through TCRdb and include only in-frame sequences with V and J called. Some clones fail to appear in such tables; in the studies checked, an unresolved V gene covers under half of the shortfall, and the cause of the remainder is unknown. Clone size and V and J calls were adopted from that table, with D and trimming inferred from the DNA. The sample includes 25,000 to 35,000 clones, with over 80% observed a single time. The top ten clones comprise 9.9% of the sample.

The collaborating institutions used their own protocols to collect whole blood in K2EDTA tubes. Collaborator samples were shipped for TCRbeta analysis as frozen whole blood, isolated PBMCs, or DNA extracted from either sample type. Sequencing was done on a sample of peripheral blood. The V and J segments used are TRBV2 and TRBJ2-5; a tentative D match to TRBD1 spans 5 bases. This clonotype was obtained from a human donor with active COVID-19. The donor label of this sample is uncertain. The bases are TGTGCCAGCAGTGGGACACGACTGGAGCTGGAGACCCAGTACTTC. This yields the protein CASSGTRLELETQYF.